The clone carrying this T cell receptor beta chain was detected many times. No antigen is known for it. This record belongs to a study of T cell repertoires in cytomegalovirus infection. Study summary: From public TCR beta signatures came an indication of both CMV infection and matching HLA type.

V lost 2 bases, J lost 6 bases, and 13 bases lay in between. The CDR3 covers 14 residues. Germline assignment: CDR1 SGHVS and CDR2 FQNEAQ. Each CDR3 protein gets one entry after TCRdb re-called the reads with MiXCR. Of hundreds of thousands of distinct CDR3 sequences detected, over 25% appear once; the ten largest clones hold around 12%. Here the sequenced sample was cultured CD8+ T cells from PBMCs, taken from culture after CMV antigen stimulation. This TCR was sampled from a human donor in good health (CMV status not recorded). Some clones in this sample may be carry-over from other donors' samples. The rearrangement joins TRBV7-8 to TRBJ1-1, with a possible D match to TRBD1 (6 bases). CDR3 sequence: CASSLWSGVAEAFF. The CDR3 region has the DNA TGTGCCAGCAGCTTATGGTCAGGGGTGGCTGAAGCTTTCTTT.